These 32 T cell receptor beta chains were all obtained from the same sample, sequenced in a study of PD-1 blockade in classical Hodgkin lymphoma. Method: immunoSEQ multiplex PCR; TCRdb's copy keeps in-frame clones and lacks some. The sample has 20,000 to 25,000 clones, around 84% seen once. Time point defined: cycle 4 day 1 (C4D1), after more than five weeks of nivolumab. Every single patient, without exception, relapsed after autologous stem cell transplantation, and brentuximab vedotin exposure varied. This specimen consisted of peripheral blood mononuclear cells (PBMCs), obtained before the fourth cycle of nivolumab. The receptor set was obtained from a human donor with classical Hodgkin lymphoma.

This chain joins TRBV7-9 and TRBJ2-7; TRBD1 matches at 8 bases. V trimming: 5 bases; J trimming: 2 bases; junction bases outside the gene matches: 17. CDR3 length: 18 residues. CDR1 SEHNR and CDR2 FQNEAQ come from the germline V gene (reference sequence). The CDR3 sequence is CASSPPEARGTGPYEQYF. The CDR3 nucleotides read TGTGCCAGCAGCCCCCCTGAAGCTCGAGGGACAGGACCCTACGAGCAGTACTTC. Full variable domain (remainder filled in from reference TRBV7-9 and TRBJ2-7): DTGVSQNPRHKITKRGQNVTFRCDPISEHNRLYWYRQTLGQGPEFLTYFQNEAQLEKSRLLSDRFSAERPKGSFSTLEIQRTEQGDSAMYLCASSPPEARGTGPYEQYFGPGTRLTVT.

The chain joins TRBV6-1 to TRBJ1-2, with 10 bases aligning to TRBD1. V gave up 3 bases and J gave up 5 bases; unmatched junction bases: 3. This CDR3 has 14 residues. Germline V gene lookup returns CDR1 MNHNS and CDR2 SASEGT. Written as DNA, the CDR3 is TGTGCCAGCAGTGAGACAGGGGGCGGGTATGGCTACACCTTC. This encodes CASSETGGGYGYTF.

DNA for the CDR3: TGCGCCAGCAGCCTAAGTGTAAGCACTGAAGCTTTCTTT. It specifies CASSLSVSTEAFF. V usage is TRBV5-1 and J usage is TRBJ1-1, with D unclear. V was cut by 4 bases and J by 4 bases, with 11 bases left in between. The length of the CDR3 is 13 residues. The germline V gene encodes CDR1 SGHRS and CDR2 YFSETQ.

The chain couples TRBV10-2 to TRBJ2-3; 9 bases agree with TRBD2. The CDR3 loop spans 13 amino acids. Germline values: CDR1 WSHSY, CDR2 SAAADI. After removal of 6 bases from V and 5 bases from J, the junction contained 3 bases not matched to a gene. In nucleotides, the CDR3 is TGCGCCAGCAGACTAGCGGGTTTAGATACGCAGTATTTT. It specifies CASRLAGLDTQYF.

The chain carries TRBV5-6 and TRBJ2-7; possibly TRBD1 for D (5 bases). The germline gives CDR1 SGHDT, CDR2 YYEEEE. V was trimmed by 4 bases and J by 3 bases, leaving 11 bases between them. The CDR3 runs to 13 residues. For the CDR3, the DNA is TGTGCCAGCAGCATGCAGGGTGGCTACGAGCAGTACTTC. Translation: CASSMQGGYEQYF.

The CDR3 spells CASSSWTAENTEAFF. DNA for the CDR3: TGTGCCAGCAGTTCTTGGACAGCTGAGAACACTGAAGCTTTCTTT. V usage is TRBV27 and J usage is TRBJ1-1; tentative D call: TRBD1 (6 bases). The CDR3 contains 15 residues. The germline V gene has CDR1 MNHEY and CDR2 SMNVEV (reference sequence). V gave up 4 bases and J gave up 1 base, with 13 bases separating them.

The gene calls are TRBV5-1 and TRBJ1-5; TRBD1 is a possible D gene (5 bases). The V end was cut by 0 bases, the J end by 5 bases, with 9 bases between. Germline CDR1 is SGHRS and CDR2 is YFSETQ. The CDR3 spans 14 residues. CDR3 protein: CASSLVGGDQPQHF. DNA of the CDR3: TGCGCCAGCAGCTTGGTGGGGGGGGATCAGCCCCAGCATTTT.

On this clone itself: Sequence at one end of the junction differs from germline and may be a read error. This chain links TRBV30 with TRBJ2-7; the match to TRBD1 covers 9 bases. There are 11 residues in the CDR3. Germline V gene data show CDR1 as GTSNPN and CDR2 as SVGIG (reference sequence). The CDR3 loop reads CAWGQGTEQYF. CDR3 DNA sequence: TGCGCCTGGGGACAGGGTACCGAGCAGTACTTC.

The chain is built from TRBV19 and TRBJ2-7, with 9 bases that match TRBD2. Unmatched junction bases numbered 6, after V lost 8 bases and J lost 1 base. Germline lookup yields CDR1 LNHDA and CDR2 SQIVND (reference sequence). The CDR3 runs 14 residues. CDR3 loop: CASSTSGESYEQYF. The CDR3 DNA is TGTGCCAGTTCGACTAGCGGCGAATCCTACGAGCAGTACTTC.

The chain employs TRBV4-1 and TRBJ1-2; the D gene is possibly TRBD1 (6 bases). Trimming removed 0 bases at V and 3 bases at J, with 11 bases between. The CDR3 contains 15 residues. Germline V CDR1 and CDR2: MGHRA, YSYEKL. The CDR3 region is CASSQDRGPDYGYTF. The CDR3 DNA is TGCGCCAGCAGCCAAGACCGGGGGCCCGACTATGGCTACACCTTC.

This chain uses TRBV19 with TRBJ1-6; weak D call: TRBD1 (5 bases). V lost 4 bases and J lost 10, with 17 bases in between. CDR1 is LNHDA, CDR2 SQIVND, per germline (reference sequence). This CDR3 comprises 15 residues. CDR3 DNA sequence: TGTGCCAGTAGTACAGACAGTACTGAGACATCACCCCTCCACTTT. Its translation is CASSTDSTETSPLHF.

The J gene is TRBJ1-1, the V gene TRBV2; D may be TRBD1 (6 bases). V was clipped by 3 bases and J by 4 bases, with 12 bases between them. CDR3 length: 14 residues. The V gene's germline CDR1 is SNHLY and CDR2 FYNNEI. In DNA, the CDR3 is TGTGCCAGCAGTGAGACAAAGGGGGGCACTGAAGCTTTCTTT. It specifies CASSETKGGTEAFF.

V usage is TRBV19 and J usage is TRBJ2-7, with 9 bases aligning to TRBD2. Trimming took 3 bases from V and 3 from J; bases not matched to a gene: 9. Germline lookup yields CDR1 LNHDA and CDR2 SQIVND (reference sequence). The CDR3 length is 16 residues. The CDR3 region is CASSIKATSGFYEQYF. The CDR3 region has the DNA TGTGCCAGTAGTATCAAGGCGACTAGCGGCTTCTACGAGCAGTACTTC.

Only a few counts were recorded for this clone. The CDR3 sequence: CATKGGGNTEAFF. CDR3 in DNA: TGCGCCACCAAAGGCGGGGGGAACACTGAAGCTTTCTTT. The gene calls are TRBV10-1 and TRBJ1-1; perhaps TRBD1 as D (5 bases). This CDR3 has 13 residues. Looked up from germline, CDR1 is WNHNN and CDR2 is SYGVQD (reference sequence). The V and J ends lost 10 bases and 1 base respectively, with 13 bases between them.

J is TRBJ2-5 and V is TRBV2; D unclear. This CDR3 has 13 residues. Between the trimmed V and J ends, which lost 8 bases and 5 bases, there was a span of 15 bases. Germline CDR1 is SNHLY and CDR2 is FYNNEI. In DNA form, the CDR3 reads TGTGCCAGCGGGTGGACCCGTGGGGAGACCCAGTACTTC. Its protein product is CASGWTRGETQYF.

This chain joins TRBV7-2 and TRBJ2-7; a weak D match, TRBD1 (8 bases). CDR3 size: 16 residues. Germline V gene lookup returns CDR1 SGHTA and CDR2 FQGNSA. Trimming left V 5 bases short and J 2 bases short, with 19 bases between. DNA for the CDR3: TGTGCCAGCAGCCGAGGGGGGGGGACAGGACCCTACGAGCAGTACTTC. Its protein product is CASSRGGGTGPYEQYF.

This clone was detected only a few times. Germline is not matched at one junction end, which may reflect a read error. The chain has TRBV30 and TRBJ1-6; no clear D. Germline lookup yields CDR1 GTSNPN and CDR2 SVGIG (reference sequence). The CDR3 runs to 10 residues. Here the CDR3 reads CAWGVSPLHF. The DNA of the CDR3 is TGTGCCTGGGGTGTTTCACCCCTCCACTTT.

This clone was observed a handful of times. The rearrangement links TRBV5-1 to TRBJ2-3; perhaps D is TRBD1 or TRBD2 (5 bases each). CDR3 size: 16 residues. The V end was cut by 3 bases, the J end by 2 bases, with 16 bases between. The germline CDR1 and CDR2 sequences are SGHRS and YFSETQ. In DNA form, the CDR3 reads TGCGCCAGCAGCTCGCATCGGGACCGATTCACAGATACGCAGTATTTT. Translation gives CASSSHRDRFTDTQYF. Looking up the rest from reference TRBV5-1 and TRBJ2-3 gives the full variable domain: KAGVTQTPRYLIKTRGQQVTLSCSPISGHRSVSWYQQTPGQGLQFLFEYFSETQRNKGNFPGRFSGRQFSNSRSEMNVSTLELGDSALYLCASSSHRDRFTDTQYFGPGTRLTVL.

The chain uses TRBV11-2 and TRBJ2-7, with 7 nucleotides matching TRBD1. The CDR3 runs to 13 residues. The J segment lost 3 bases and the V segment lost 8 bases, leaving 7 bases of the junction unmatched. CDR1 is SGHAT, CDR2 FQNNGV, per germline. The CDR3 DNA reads TGTGCCAGCCGAGCGACAGGGATCTACGAGCAGTACTTC. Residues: CASRATGIYEQYF.

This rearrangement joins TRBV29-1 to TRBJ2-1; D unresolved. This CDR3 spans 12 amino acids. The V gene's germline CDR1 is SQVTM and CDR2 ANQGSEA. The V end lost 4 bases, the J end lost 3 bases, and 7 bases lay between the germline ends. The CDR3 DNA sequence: TGCAGCGTTGGTGATTACTACAATGAGCAGTTCTTC. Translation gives CSVGDYYNEQFF.

CDR3 amino acids: CASTFLGEQYF. The CDR3 nucleotides read TGTGCCAGTACCTTCTTAGGAGAGCAGTACTTC. The chain links TRBV19 to TRBJ2-7, with D unresolved. The CDR3 totals 11 residues. Germline V gene sequence: CDR1 LNHDA, CDR2 SQIVND (reference sequence). Trimming took off 7 bases at V and 7 bases at J, with 11 bases between the two ends.

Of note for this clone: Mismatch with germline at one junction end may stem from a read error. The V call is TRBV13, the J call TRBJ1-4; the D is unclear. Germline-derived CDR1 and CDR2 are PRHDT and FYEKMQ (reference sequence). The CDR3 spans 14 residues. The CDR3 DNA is TGTGCCAGCAGCCTAGGACGGGCTAATGAAAAACTGTTTTTT. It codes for CASSLGRANEKLFF.

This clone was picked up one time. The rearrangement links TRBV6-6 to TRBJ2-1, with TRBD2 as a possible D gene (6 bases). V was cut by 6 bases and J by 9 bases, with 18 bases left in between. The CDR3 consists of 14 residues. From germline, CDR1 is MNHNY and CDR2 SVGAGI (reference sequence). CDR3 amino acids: CASRTSRRGPEQFF. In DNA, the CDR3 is TGTGCCAGCAGAACTAGCAGGAGAGGGCCTGAGCAGTTCTTC.

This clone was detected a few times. CDR3 loop: CASSNTGNQPQHF. CDR3 nucleotide sequence: TGTGCCAGCAGTAACACAGGGAATCAGCCCCAGCATTTT. The chain couples TRBV27 to TRBJ1-5, with a possible D match to TRBD1 (6 bases). V dropped 5 bases and J dropped 4 bases, with 9 bases sitting between them. Per the germline V gene, CDR1 is MNHEY and CDR2 is SMNVEV (reference sequence). This CDR3 has 13 amino acids.

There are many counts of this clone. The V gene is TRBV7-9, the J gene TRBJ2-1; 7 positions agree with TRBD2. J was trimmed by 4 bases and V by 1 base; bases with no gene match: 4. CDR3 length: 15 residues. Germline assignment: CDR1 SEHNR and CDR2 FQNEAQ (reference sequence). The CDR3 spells CASSLVVGGYNEQFF. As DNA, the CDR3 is TGTGCCAGCAGCTTAGTCGTCGGGGGGTACAATGAGCAGTTCTTC. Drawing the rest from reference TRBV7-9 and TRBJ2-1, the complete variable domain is DTGVSQNPRHKITKRGQNVTFRCDPISEHNRLYWYRQTLGQGPEFLTYFQNEAQLEKSRLLSDRFSAERPKGSFSTLEIQRTEQGDSAMYLCASSLVVGGYNEQFFGPGTRLTVL.

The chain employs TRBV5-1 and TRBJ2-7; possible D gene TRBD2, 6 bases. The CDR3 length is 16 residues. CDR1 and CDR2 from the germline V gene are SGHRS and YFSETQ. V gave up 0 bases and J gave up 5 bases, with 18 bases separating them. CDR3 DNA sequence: TGCGCCAGCAGCTTGGATCTTCGTTCTAGCGTCCACGAGCAGTACTTC. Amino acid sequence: CASSLDLRSSVHEQYF.

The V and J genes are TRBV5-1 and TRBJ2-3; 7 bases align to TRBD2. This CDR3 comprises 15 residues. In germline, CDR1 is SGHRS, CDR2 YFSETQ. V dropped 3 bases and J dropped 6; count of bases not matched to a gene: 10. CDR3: CASSSRAGPGDTQYF. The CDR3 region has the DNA TGCGCCAGCAGCTCCCGAGCGGGACCTGGGGATACGCAGTATTTT.

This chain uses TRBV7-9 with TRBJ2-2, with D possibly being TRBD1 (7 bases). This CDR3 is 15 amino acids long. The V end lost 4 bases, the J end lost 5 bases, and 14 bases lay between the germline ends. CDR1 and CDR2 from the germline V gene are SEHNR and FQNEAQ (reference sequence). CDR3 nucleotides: TGTGCCAGCAGCTCGGGGGTACAGGGGACCGGGGAGCTGTTTTTT. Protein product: CASSSGVQGTGELFF.

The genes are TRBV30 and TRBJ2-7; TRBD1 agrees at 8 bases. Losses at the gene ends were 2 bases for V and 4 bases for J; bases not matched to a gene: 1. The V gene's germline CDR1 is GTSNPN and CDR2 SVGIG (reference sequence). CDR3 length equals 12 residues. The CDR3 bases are TGTGCCTGGAGTTACAGGGGGTACGAGCAGTACTTC. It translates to CAWSYRGYEQYF.

This CDR3 is CASSGQGARRHEQYF. CDR3 coding DNA: TGTGCCAGCAGTGGACAGGGGGCCCGCCGGCACGAGCAGTACTTC. The rearrangement joins TRBV6-5 to TRBJ2-7, with TRBD1 identical over 11 bases. V gave up 5 bases and J gave up 5 bases; unmatched junction bases: 8. Germline V gives CDR1 MNHEY, CDR2 SVGAGI. This CDR3 is built from 15 residues.

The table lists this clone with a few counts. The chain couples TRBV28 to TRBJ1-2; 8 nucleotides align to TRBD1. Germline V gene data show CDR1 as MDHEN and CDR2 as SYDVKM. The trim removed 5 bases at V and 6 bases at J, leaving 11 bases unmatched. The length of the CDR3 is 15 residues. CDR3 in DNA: TGTGCCAGCAGTCTCCTTGTCGGGACAGGCGATGGCTACACCTTC. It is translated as CASSLLVGTGDGYTF.

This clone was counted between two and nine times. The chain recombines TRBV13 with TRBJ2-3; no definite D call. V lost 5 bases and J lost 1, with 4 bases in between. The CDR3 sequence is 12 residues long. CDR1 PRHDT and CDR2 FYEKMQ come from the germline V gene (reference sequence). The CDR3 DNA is TGTGCCAGCAGCCTCCGCACAGATACGCAGTATTTT. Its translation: CASSLRTDTQYF.